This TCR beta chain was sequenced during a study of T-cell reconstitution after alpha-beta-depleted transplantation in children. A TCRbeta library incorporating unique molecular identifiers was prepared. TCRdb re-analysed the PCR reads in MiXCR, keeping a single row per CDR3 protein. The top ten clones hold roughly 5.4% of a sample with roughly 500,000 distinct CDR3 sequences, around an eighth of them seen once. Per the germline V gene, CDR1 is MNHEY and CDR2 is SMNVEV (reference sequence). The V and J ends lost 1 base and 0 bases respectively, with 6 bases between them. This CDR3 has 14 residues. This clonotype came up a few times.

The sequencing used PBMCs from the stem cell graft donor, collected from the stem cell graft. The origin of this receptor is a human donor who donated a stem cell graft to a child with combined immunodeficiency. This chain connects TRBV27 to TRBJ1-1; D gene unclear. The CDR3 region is CASSLYRMNTEAFF. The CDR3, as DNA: TGTGCCAGCAGTTTATATCGGATGAACACTGAAGCTTTCTTT.